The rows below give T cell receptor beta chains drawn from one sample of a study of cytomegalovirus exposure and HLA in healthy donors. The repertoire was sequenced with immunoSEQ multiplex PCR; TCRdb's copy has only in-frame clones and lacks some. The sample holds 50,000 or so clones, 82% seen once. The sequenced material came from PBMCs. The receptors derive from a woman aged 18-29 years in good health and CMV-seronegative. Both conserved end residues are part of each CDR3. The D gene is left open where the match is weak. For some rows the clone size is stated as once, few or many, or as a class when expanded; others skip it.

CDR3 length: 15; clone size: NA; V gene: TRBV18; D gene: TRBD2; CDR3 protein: CASSPLAESSYEQYF
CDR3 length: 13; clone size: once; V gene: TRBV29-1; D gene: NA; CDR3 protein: CSVREQGNTEAFF
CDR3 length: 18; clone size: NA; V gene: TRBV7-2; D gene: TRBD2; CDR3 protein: CASSLTSGPKSSYNEQFF
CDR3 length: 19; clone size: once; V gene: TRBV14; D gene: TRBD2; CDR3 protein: CASSQARAQAGGTYNEQFF
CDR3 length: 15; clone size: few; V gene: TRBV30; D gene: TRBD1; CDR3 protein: CAWSRTGGGSDTQYF
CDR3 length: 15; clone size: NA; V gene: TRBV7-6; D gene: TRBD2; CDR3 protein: CASSPTSGSAYEQYF
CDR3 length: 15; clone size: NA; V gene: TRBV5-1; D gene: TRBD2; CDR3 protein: CASSLALAGGGTQYF
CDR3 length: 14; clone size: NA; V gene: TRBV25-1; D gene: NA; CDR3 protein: CASSHGGVNTEAFF
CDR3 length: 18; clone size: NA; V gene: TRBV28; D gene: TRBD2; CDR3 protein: CASSSPGLAGTSSYEQYF
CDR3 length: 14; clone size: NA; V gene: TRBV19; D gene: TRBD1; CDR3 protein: CASVSGTGTYGYTF
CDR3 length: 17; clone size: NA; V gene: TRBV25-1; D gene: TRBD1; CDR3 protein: CASSESGREGAGEKLFF
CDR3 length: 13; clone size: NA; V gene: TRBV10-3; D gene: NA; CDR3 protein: CAISEDTQYGYTF
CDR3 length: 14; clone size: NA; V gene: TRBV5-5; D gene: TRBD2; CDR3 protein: CASSLLGLAREQYF
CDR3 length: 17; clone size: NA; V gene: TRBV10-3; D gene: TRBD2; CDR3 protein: CAISEDLLAGGAGEQFF
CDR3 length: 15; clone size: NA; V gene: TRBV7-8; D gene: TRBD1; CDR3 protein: CASSTGTGRSYEQYF
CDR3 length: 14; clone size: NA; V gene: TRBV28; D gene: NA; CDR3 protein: CASSLPVRESIQYF
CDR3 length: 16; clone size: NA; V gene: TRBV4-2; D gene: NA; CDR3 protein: CASSSHLASNRNEQFF
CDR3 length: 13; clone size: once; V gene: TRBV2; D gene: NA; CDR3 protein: CASRQRSNQPQHF
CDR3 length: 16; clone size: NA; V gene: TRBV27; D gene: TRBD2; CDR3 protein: CASRKAGGPIVNEQFF
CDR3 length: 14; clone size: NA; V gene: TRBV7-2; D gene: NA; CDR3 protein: CASSLDRANQPQHF
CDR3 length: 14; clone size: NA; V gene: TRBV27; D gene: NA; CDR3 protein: CASNNIGGNQPQHF
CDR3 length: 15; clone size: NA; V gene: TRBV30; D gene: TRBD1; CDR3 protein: CAWSSIRGLTDTQYF
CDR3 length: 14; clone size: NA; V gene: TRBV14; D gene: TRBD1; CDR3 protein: CARTPYRGLNEQYF
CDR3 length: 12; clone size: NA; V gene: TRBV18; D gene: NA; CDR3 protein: CASSPSVNEQFF
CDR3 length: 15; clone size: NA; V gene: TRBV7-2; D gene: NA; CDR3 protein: CASSLGLTSGNTIYF
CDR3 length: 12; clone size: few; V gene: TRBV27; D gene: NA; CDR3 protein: CASSYSSYEQYF
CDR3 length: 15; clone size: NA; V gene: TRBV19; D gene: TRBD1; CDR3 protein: CASSITGGTKNIQYF
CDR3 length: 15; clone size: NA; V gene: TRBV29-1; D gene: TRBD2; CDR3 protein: CSVRGLAEYTDTQYF
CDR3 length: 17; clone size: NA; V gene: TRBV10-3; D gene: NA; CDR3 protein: CAISESMIQVYNSPLHF
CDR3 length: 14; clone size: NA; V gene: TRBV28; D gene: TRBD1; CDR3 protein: CASSRTGGREKLFF
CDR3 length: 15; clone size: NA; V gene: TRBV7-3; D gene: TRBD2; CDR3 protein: CASSRTTSGRSTQYF
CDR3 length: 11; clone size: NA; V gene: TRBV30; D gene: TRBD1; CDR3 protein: CAWRTGSRQYF
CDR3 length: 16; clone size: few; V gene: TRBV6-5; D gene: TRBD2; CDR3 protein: CASSYQRTSGYYEQYF
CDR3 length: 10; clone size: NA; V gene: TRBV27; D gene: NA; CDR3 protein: CASSSNGYTF
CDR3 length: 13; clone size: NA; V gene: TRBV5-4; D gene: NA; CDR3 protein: CASSPTGQETQYF
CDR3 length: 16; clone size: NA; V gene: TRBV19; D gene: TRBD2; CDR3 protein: CASSFIAGGGTDTQYF
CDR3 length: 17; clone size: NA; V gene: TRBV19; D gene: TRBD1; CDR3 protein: CASRQRTGGSVNTEAFF
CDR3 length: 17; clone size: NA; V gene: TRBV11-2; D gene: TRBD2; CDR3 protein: CASSLGPSGIRGETQYF
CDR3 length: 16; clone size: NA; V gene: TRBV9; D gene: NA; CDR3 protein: CASSVEGGWGTYEQYF
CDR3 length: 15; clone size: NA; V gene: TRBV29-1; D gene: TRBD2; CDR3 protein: CSVGALAGPYNEQFF
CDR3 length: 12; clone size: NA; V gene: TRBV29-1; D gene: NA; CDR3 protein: CSGRTGNTEAFF
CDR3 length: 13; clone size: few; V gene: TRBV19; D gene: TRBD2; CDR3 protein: CASSITLAGAQYF
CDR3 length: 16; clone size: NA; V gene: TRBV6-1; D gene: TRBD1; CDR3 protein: CASSEETGGAYNEQFF
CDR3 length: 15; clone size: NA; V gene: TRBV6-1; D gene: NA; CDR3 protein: CASSVTSLPNNEQFF
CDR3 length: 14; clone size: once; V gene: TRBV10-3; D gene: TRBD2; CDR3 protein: CAVSSGSSAETQYF
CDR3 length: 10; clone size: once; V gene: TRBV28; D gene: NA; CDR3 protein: CASGGDTQYF
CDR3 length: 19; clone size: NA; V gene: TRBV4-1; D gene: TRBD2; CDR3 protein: CASSQDEVYRLADTYEQYF
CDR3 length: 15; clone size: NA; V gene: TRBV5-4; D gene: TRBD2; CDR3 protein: CASSSAGTSNDEQFF
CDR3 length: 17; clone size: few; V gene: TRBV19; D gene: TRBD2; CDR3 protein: CASSIIGKGREMETQYF
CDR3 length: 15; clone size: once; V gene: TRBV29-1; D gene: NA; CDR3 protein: CSVGWSRARNQPQHF